The rows below give T cell receptor beta chains drawn from one sample of a study of blood T cell repertoires in COVID-19. The protocol was immunoSEQ multiplex PCR, while the TCRdb copy is restricted to in-frame clones and leaves out a portion. The data show roughly 100,000 clones, with roughly 76% seen just once and less than 6% held by the top ten. Material for sequencing was peripheral blood. The receptors here all came from a man older than 75 with COVID-19, enrolled during active disease. CDR3s include the opening cysteine and the closing phenylalanine or tryptophan. A D gene is named only where the DNA matches it firmly. Only part of the rows carry a size: once, few, many, or a class if the clone is expanded.

v_call	d_call	j_call	clone_size	cdr3_nt	cdr3_aa
TRBV2	-	TRBJ2-6	-	TGTGCCAGCAGTACGTTAGCTGGGGCCAACGTCCTGACTTTC	CASSTLAGANVLTF
TRBV5-5	-	TRBJ2-3	-	TGTGCCAGCAGCTCTCTCCGTTCTAGCACAGATACGCAGTATTTT	CASSSLRSSTDTQYF
TRBV12-5	TRBD1	TRBJ1-1	-	TGTGCTAGTGGTTTGGAGCAGGGGGCGAGCCCAGCTGAAGCTTTCTTT	CASGLEQGASPAEAFF
TRBV19	-	TRBJ1-5	-	TGTGCCAGTAGTATTGGGGGCAGTCAGCCCCAGCATTTT	CASSIGGSQPQHF
TRBV7-3	-	TRBJ2-7	-	TGTGCCAGCAGCTTGTTAGGAGGGATCGACGAGCAGTACTTC	CASSLLGGIDEQYF
TRBV7-6	-	TRBJ2-7	-	TGTGCCAGCAGCATTAGGGGCTCCTACGAGCAGTACTTC	CASSIRGSYEQYF
TRBV5-4	TRBD2	TRBJ2-2	-	TGTGCCAGCAGGGCCGGGACTAGCGTCGTCGGGGAGCTGTTTTTT	CASRAGTSVVGELFF
TRBV18	-	TRBJ1-1	few	TGTGCCAGCTCACGGGACGCGGAGGGACCAGAAGCTTTCTTT	CASSRDAEGPEAFF
TRBV5-1	TRBD1	TRBJ1-6	once	TGCGCCAGCAGCCGGAGTGTCACAGGGGGGGCACCCCTCCACTTT	CASSRSVTGGAPLHF
TRBV10-3	TRBD1	TRBJ1-4	-	TGTGCCATGGCGCAGGGGGTTAATGAAAAACTGTTTTTT	CAMAQGVNEKLFF
TRBV6-6	TRBD2	TRBJ2-1	-	TGTGCCAGCAGTCACGGACTAGCGGGGGGAAAAAATGAGCAGTTCTTC	CASSHGLAGGKNEQFF
TRBV6-6	-	TRBJ1-1	once	TGTGCCAGCACCCACGGCAGGGTAGGGTCCACTGAAGCTTTCTTT	CASTHGRVGSTEAFF
TRBV10-3	-	TRBJ2-2	-	TGTGCCATCAGTGGGCAGGGCTACGGGGAGCTGTTTTTT	CAISGQGYGELFF
TRBV5-6	-	TRBJ1-6	-	TGTGCCAGCAGCCCAATTGGCCAGAGAGGTAATTCACCCCTCCACTTT	CASSPIGQRGNSPLHF
TRBV18	TRBD1	TRBJ1-5	-	TGTGCCAGCTCACCATCCGGACAGGGGGCTTTTCAGCCCCAGCATTTT	CASSPSGQGAFQPQHF
TRBV21-1	-	TRBJ2-7	many	TGTGCCAGCAGCGTCGTGAGGACTAGCGGGAGGAGGGCCCCTAGCGAGCAGTACTTC	CASSVVRTSGRRAPSEQYF
TRBV12-3/TRBV12-4	-	TRBJ1-4	-	TGTGCCAGCAGTTTACTTAATAATGAAAAACTGTTTTTT	CASSLLNNEKLFF
TRBV7-2	-	TRBJ2-1	-	TGTGCCAGCAGAACCATGTCTCGGGACAATGAGCAGTTCTTC	CASRTMSRDNEQFF
TRBV19	-	TRBJ1-5	-	TGTGCCAGTAGTGAGTACAGGGTCCCTAGCAATCAGCCCCAGCATTTT	CASSEYRVPSNQPQHF
TRBV28	TRBD1	TRBJ1-4	few	TGTGCCAGCAGTTTAGACAGGGGTCGTGAAAAACTGTTTTTT	CASSLDRGREKLFF
TRBV25-1	TRBD1	TRBJ1-5	-	TGTGCCAGCCAAACCGGGACAGGAGTCAATCAGCCCCAGCATTTT	CASQTGTGVNQPQHF
TRBV28	-	TRBJ1-1	-	TGTGCCAGCAGTTGGGGCAGGGGTTTTTTGGACACTGAAGCTTTCTTT	CASSWGRGFLDTEAFF
TRBV6-5	TRBD1	TRBJ1-3	few	TGTGCCAGCAGCCAGGGACAGAACTCTGGAAACACCATATATTTT	CASSQGQNSGNTIYF
TRBV19	TRBD2	TRBJ2-3	-	TGTGCCAGTAGTCGCCCGGGACTAGCGGGGAATACGCAGTATTTT	CASSRPGLAGNTQYF
TRBV29-1	-	TRBJ1-1	-	TGCAGCCTTAACAGGGCCGAGAACACTGAAGCTTTCTTT	CSLNRAENTEAFF
TRBV7-9	TRBD1	TRBJ1-1	-	TGTGCCAGCAGCCGCAGGGGGCAGGACACTGAAGCTTTCTTT	CASSRRGQDTEAFF
TRBV6-2/TRBV6-3	TRBD1	TRBJ1-5	-	TGTGCCAGCAGTTACCTGACAGGGGCGTCTCAGCCCCAGCATTTT	CASSYLTGASQPQHF
TRBV14	-	TRBJ2-1	-	TGTGCCAGCAGCCAACAAGGAGGTCGAGTTAGACACTACAATGAGCAGTTCTTC	CASSQQGGRVRHYNEQFF
TRBV6-5	-	TRBJ1-1	-	TGTGCCAGCAGTTCTTCAGGGATGCGAAACACTGAAGCTTTCTTT	CASSSSGMRNTEAFF
TRBV14	-	TRBJ2-7	-	TGTGCCAGCAGCCTCGACAGCTTCTACGAGCAGTACTTC	CASSLDSFYEQYF
TRBV15	-	TRBJ1-2	-	TGTGCCACCAGCATACCACTGCCTAACTATGGCTACACCTTC	CATSIPLPNYGYTF
TRBV29-1	-	TRBJ2-6	-	TGCAGCGTTGAAGATTTTACCGGGACACGGAACTCTGGGGCCAACGTCCTGACTTTC	CSVEDFTGTRNSGANVLTF
TRBV27	-	TRBJ1-4	-	TGTGCCAGCTCCACCCTGGGAGGGTTTGGGCCGGCTAATGAAAAACTGTTTTTT	CASSTLGGFGPANEKLFF
TRBV19	TRBD1	TRBJ1-2	-	TGTGCCAGTAGAAATCCGGGACAGGGGAGAGGTGGCTATGGCTACACCTTC	CASRNPGQGRGGYGYTF
TRBV19	-	TRBJ2-7	-	TGTGCCAGTAAGGGGGTAGACTCCGCCTACGAGCAGTACTTC	CASKGVDSAYEQYF
TRBV18	-	TRBJ2-7	-	TGTGCCAGCTCACCCCCTAACGTTGACGAGCAGTACTTC	CASSPPNVDEQYF
TRBV15	-	TRBJ2-7	-	TGTGCCACCAGCAGAGATCGGAACAGCCCATACGAGCAGTACTTC	CATSRDRNSPYEQYF